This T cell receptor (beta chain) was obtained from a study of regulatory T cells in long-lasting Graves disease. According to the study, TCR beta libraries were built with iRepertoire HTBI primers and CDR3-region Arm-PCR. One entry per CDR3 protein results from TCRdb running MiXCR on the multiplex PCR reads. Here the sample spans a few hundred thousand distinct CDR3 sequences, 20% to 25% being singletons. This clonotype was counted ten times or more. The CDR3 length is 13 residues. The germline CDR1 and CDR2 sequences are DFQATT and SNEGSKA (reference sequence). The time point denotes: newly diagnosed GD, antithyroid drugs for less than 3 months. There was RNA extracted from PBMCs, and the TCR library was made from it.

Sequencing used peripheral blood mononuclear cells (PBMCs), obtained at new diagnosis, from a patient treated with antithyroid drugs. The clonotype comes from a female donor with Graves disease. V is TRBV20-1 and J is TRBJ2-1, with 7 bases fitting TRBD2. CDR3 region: CSGGAGDYYEQFF. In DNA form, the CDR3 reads TGCAGCGGCGGGGCGGGAGATTACTATGAGCAGTTCTTC.